These T cell receptor beta chains were read from a single sample in a study of cytomegalovirus exposure and HLA in healthy donors. Profiling relied on immunoSEQ multiplex PCR, and the TCRdb table lists in-frame clones only, not all of them. The table shows a few hundred thousand clones, with about four fifths occurring only once. The sequenced material came from PBMCs. All receptors derive from a girl under 10 years old in good health and CMV-seronegative. The conserved cysteine and the conserved F or W are not part of the CDR3 here. Clone size is shown for a subset of rows, as once, few, many or a class of expanded clone.

size: few; V: TRBV6-5; J: TRBJ1-2; CDR3: ASSTWDREGYGYT
size: .; V: TRBV7-7; J: TRBJ2-2; CDR3: ASSSSGINTGELF
size: .; V: TRBV6-5; J: TRBJ2-7; CDR3: ASSSPLAGAYEQY
size: .; V: TRBV5-4; J: TRBJ2-1; CDR3: ASGSWTSGRNEQF
size: .; V: TRBV30; J: TRBJ2-7; CDR3: AWSRGGREQY
size: .; V: TRBV9; J: TRBJ2-2; CDR3: ASSVGTGGRRTGELF
size: .; V: TRBV30; J: TRBJ1-2; CDR3: AWSRLRPTVYGYT
size: .; V: TRBV9; J: TRBJ1-4; CDR3: ASSARQGGRNEKLF
size: few; V: TRBV27; J: TRBJ1-1; CDR3: ASSPGLHTEAF
size: .; V: TRBV5-1; J: TRBJ2-1; CDR3: ASSIRTGDGEQF
size: .; V: TRBV7-2; J: TRBJ2-5; CDR3: ASSQRRGVGETQY
size: .; V: TRBV7-8; J: TRBJ1-4; CDR3: ASSLEWGQQFPIATNEKLF
size: .; V: TRBV10-3; J: TRBJ2-1; CDR3: AISESWGLNYNEQF